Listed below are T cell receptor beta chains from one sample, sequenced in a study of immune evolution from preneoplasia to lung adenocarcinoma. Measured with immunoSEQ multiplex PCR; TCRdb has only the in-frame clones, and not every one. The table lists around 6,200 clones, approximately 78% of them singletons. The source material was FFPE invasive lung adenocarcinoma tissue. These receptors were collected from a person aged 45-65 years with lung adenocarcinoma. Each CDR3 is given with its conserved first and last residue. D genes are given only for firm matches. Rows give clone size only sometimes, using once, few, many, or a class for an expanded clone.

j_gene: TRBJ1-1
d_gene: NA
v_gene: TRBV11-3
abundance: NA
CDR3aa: CASSLIWTAWMNTEAFF
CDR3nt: TGTGCCAGCAGCTTAATTTGGACTGCGTGGATGAACACTGAAGCTTTCTTT

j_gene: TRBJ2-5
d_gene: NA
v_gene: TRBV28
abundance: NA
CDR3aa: CASSAAGATQETQYF
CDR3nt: TGTGCCAGCAGTGCGGCAGGGGCCACACAAGAGACCCAGTACTTC

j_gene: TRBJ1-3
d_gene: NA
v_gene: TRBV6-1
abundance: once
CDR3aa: CASSEFTVLSGNTIYF
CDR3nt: TGTGCCAGCAGTGAATTTACAGTTTTATCTGGAAACACCATATATTTT

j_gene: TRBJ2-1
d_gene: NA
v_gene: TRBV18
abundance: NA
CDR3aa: CASSPPGGAPRGNEQFF
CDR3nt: TGTGCCAGCTCACCCCCGGGTGGAGCCCCCCGAGGAAATGAGCAGTTCTTC

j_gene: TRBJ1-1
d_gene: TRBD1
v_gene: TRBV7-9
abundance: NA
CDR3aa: CASSGTGGKGTEAFF
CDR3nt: TGTGCCAGCAGCGGGACAGGGGGCAAGGGCACTGAAGCTTTCTTT

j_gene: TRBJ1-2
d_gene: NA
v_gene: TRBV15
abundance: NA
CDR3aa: CATSPSQGGYTF
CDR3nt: TGTGCCACCAGCCCATCCCAGGGTGGCTACACCTTC

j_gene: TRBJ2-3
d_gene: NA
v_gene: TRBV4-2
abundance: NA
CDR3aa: CASSQEVGSGSDTQYF
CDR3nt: TGTGCCAGCAGCCAAGAGGTCGGGAGCGGCTCAGATACGCAGTATTTT

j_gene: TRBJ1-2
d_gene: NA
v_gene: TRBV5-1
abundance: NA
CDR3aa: CASTPDTGYGYTF
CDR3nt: TGCGCCAGCACCCCCGACACCGGCTATGGCTACACCTTC

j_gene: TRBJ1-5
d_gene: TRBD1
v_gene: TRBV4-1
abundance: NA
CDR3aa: CANATGGGNQPQHF
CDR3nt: TGCGCCAACGCGACAGGGGGCGGCAATCAGCCCCAGCATTTT

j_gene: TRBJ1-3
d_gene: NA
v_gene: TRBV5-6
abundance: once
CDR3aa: CASSLGVGSGNTIYF
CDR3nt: TGTGCCAGCAGCTTGGGGGTAGGTTCCGGAAACACCATATATTTT

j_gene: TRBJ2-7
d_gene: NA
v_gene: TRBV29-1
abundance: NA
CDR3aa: CSVRTDTYEQYF
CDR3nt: TGCAGCGTGCGGACAGATACCTACGAGCAGTACTTC

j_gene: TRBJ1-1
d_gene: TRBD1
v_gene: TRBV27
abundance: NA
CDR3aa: CASRDAGGREAFF
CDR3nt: TGTGCCAGCAGGGATGCAGGGGGCAGGGAAGCTTTCTTT

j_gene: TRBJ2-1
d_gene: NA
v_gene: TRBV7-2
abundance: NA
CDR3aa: CASRSGSYNEQFF
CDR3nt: TGTGCCAGCCGAAGCGGCTCCTACAATGAGCAGTTCTTC

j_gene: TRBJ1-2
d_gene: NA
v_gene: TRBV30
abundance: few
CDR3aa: CACSTALNYGYTF
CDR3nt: TGTGCCTGCTCGACAGCGCTTAACTATGGCTACACCTTC

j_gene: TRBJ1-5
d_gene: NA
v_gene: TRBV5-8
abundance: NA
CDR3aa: CASSLGVPNQPQHF
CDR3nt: TGTGCCAGCAGCTTGGGGGTCCCCAATCAGCCCCAGCATTTT

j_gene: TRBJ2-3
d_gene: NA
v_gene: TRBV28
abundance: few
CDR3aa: CASSLFTPKGYGTQTPTPRPQYF
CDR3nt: TGTGCCAGCAGTTTATTTACCCCTAAGGGATACGGGACCCAAACCCCCACGCCTCGACCGCAGTATTTT

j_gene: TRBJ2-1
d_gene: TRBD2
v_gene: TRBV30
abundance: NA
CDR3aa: CAWSFMVTSGRINEQFF
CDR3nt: TGTGCCTGGAGTTTTATGGTAACTAGCGGGAGGATCAATGAGCAGTTCTTC

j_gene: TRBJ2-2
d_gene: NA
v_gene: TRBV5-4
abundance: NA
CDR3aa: CASSSPEAGELFF
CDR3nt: TGTGCCAGCAGCTCGCCCGAGGCCGGGGAGCTGTTTTTT

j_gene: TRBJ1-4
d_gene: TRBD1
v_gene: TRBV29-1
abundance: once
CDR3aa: CSVEDRGSPGEKLFF
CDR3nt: TGCAGCGTTGAAGACAGGGGGAGCCCCGGAGAAAAACTGTTTTTT

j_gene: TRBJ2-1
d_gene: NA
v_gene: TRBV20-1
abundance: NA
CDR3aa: CSAGEYEQFF
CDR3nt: TGCAGTGCAGGAGAGTATGAGCAGTTCTTC

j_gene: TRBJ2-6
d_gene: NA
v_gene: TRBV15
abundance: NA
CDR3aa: CATSRDTGAGANVLTF
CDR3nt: TGTGCCACCAGCAGAGATACCGGGGCCGGGGCCAACGTCCTGACTTTC

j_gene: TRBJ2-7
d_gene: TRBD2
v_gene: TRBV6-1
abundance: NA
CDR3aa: CASKGLAGVGEQYF
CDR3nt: TGTGCCAGCAAGGGACTAGCGGGAGTCGGCGAGCAGTACTTC

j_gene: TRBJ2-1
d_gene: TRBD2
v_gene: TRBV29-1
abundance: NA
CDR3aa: CSVDGASGSANEQFF
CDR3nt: TGCAGCGTTGATGGGGCTAGCGGGAGTGCGAATGAGCAGTTCTTC

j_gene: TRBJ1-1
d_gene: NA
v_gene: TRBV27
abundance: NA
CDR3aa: CASSASGTLRNTEAFF
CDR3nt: TGTGCCAGCAGTGCCTCCGGGACCCTTAGAAACACTGAAGCTTTCTTT

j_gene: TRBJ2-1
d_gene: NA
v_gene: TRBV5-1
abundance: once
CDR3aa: CASSLDDSYNEQFF
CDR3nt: TGCGCCAGCAGCTTGGACGACTCCTACAATGAGCAGTTCTTC

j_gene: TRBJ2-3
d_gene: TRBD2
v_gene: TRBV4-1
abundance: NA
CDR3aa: CASSQTSTSGTQTQYF
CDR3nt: TGCGCCAGCAGCCAAACTTCGACTAGCGGGACCCAAACGCAGTATTTT

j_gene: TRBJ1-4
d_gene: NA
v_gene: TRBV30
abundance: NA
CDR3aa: CAWSVRTTEKLFF
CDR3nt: TGTGCCTGGAGTGTACGCACAACTGAAAAACTGTTTTTT

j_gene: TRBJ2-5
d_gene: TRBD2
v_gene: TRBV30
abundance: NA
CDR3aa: CAWSVLGGLVQETQYF
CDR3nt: TGTGCCTGGAGTGTACTGGGAGGACTAGTCCAAGAGACCCAGTACTTC

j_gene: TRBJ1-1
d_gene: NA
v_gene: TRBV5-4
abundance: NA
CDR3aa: CASSSHPNTEAFF
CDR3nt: TGTGCCAGCAGCTCCCATCCGAACACTGAAGCTTTCTTT

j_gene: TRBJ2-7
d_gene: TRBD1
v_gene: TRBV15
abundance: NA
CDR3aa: CATSRLTSTGESLREQYF
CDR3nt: TGTGCCACCAGCAGGTTAACGTCGACAGGGGAGAGTCTACGCGAGCAGTACTTC

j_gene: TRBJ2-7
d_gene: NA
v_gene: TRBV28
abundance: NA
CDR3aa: CASSLREGYYEQYF
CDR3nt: TGTGCCAGCAGCTTGCGGGAAGGGTATTACGAGCAGTACTTC

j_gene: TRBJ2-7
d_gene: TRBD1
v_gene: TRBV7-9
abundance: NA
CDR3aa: CASSLADRAGKREQYF
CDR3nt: TGTGCCAGCAGCTTAGCGGACAGGGCGGGGAAGAGGGAGCAGTACTTC

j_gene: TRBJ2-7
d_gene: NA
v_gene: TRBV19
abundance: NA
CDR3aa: CASRYPGGGEQYF
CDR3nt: TGTGCCAGTAGATATCCCGGTGGCGGTGAGCAGTACTTC

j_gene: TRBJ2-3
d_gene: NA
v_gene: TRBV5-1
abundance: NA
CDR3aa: CASSVSPPADTQYF
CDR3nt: TGCGCCAGCAGCGTTAGTCCACCGGCAGATACGCAGTATTTT

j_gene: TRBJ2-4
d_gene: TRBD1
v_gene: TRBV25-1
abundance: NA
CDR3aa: CASSIQGGWYF
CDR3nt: TGTGCCAGCAGTATACAGGGGGGATGGTACTTC

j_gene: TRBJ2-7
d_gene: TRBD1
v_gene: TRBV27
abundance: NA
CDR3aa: CASSSQNPRDRSYEQYF
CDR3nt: TGTGCCAGCAGTTCCCAAAACCCCCGGGACAGGTCCTACGAGCAGTACTTC

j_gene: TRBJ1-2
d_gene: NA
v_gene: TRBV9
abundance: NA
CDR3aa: CASSRRGNYGYTF
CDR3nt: TGTGCCAGCAGTAGACGGGGTAACTATGGCTACACCTTC

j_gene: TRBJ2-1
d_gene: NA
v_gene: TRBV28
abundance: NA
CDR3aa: CASSFQDGAQFF
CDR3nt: TGTGCCAGCAGTTTCCAGGACGGAGCGCAGTTCTTC

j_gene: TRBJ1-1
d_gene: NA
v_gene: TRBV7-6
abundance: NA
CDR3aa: CASSLALSSVRNTEAFF
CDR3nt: TGTGCCAGCAGCTTAGCGCTATCGTCAGTTCGGAACACTGAAGCTTTCTTT

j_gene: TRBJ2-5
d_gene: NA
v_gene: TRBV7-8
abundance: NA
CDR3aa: CASSLGTGQETQYF
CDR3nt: TGTGCCAGCAGCTTAGGCACTGGACAAGAGACCCAGTACTTC

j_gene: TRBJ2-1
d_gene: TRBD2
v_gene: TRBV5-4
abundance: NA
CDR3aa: CASSLEAGVENYNEQFF
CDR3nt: TGTGCCAGCAGCTTGGAAGCGGGGGTCGAAAACTACAATGAGCAGTTCTTC

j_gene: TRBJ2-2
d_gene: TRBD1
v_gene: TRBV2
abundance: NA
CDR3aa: CASNRQGAVTGELFF
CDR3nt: TGTGCCAGCAATCGACAGGGGGCGGTCACCGGGGAGCTGTTTTTT

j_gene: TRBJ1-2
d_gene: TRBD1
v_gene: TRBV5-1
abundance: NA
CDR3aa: CASSRDRPTDTGYTF
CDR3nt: TGCGCCAGCAGCAGGGACAGACCTACAGACACGGGCTACACCTTC

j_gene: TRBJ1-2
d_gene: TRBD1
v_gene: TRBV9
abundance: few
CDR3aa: CASRPGQGAGGYTF
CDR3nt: TGTGCCAGCAGGCCGGGACAGGGGGCCGGTGGCTACACCTTC

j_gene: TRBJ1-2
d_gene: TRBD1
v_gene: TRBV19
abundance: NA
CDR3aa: CASSRGQGSSNYGYTF
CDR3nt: TGTGCCAGTAGTCGGGGACAGGGATCTTCGAACTATGGCTACACCTTC

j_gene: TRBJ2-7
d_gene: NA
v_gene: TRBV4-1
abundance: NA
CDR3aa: CASKKGSEGAYEQYF
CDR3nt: TGCGCCAGCAAGAAGGGGAGCGAGGGAGCCTACGAGCAGTACTTC

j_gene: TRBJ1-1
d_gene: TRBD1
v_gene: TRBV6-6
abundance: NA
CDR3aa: CASSSRDRGMNTEAFF
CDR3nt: TGTGCCAGCAGTTCCCGGGACAGGGGTATGAACACTGAAGCTTTCTTT

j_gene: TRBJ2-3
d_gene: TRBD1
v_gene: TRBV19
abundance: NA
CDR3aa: CASKVTGSTDTQYF
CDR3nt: TGTGCCAGTAAGGTGACAGGGTCCACAGATACGCAGTATTTT

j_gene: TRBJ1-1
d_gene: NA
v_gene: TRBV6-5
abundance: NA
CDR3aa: CASRPWGAGEAFF
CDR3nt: TGTGCCAGCAGGCCATGGGGGGCAGGTGAAGCTTTCTTT

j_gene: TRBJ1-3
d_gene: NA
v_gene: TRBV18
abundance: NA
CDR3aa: CASSPAGHTYSGNTIYF
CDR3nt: TGTGCCAGCTCACCGGCAGGCCATACCTACTCTGGAAACACCATATATTTT

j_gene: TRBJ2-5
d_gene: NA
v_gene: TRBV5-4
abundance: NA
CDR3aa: CASSLRQSGQETQYF
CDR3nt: TGTGCCAGCAGCTTGAGGCAATCCGGACAAGAGACCCAGTACTTC

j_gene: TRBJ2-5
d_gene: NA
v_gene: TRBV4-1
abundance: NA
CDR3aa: CASSQGVGGPETQYF
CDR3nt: TGCGCCAGCAGCCAAGGCGTTGGCGGTCCCGAGACCCAGTACTTC

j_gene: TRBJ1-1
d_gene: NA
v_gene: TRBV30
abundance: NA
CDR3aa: CAWSVNTEAFF
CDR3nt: TGTGCCTGGAGTGTGAACACTGAAGCTTTCTTT

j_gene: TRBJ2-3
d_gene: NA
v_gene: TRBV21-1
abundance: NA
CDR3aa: CASSKGGSTDTQYF
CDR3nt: TGTGCCAGCAGCAAAGGGGGTTCCACAGATACGCAGTATTTT

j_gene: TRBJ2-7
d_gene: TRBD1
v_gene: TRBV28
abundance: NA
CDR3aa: CASSRGQGAVEQYF
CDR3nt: TGTGCCAGCAGCCGTGGACAGGGGGCTGTCGAGCAGTACTTC

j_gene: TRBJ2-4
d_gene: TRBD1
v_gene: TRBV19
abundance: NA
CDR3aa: CASLGTGGSLAKNIQYF
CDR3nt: TGTGCCAGTTTGGGGACAGGGGGGTCCCTCGCCAAAAACATTCAGTACTTC